Presented here are 3 T cell receptor beta chains from one specimen sequenced in a study of spatial heterogeneity in lung cancer. Time point described: sample taken at primary tumor resection. TCRdb re-called the 5' RACE reads with MiXCR, one entry per CDR3 protein. This table holds over 7,000 distinct CDR3 sequences, approximately 9.9% found once. The sequences come from normal lung tissue next to the tumor, collected at surgery. These receptors were taken from a male donor with early-stage non-small cell lung cancer.

In this sample, this clonotype turned up many times. This chain links TRBV5-5 with TRBJ2-3, with 8 bases lining up with TRBD2. This CDR3 comprises 15 residues. The germline CDR1 and CDR2 sequences are SGHKS and YYEKEE (reference sequence). The J segment lost 2 bases and the V segment lost 1 base, leaving 3 bases of the junction unmatched. CDR3 nucleotides: TGTGCCAGCAGCTTGACTAGCGGTTTCACAGATACGCAGTATTTT. This gives the protein CASSLTSGFTDTQYF. Looking up the rest from reference TRBV5-5 and TRBJ2-3 gives the full variable domain: DAGVTQSPTHLIKTRGQQVTLRCSPISGHKSVSWYQQVLGQGPQFIFQYYEKEERGRGNFPDRFSARQFPNYSSELNVNALLLGDSALYLCASSLTSGFTDTQYFGPGTRLTVL.

This clonotype came up many times. The chain is built from TRBV7-2 and TRBJ2-6, with D hard to call. Germline V gives CDR1 SGHTA, CDR2 FQGNSA. V was cut by 0 bases and J by 0 bases, with 6 bases left in between. CDR3 length: 16 amino acids. The CDR3 DNA reads TGTGCCAGCAGCTTAGCCGCATTCTCTGGGGCCAACGTCCTGACTTTC. It is translated as CASSLAAFSGANVLTF.

This clonotype qualifies as medium-sized. V and J are TRBV3-1 and TRBJ1-6, with 10 bases that match TRBD1. The germline gives CDR1 LGHDT, CDR2 YNNKEL (reference sequence). V dropped 3 bases and J dropped 8; count of bases not matched to a gene: 1. The CDR3 spans 14 residues. CDR3: CASSQTGGDSPLHF. The CDR3 bases are TGTGCCAGCAGCCAGACAGGGGGCGATTCACCCCTCCACTTT.